A selection of T cell receptor beta chains follows, all from one sample in a study of shared clonotypes between healthy human individuals. Generated by immunoSEQ multiplex PCR, the TCRdb table keeps only in-frame clones and is missing some. The sample contains some 2,500,000 clones, 90% to 95% of which appear only once. Input material: naive CD4+ T cells from PBMCs. The receptors originated from a man aged 18 to 35 in good health. Some clones in this sample may be carry-over from other donors' samples. Both conserved end residues are part of each CDR3. Each record gives: clone size, V gene, J gene, D gene, CDR3 DNA, CDR3 protein. A D gene is named only where the DNA matches it firmly. The size field is filled for only some rows; it gives once, few, many or a size class.

NA	TRBV6-6	TRBJ1-1	NA	TGTGCCGCAATTGTCGGGGCTGCCACTGAAGCTTTCTTT	CAAIVGAATEAFF
NA	TRBV11-1	TRBJ1-2	TRBD1	TGTGCCAGCAGCTCCCGGACAGGGGGCCTTGGCTACACCTTC	CASSSRTGGLGYTF
NA	TRBV29-1	TRBJ1-5	TRBD1	TGCAGCGTAAGGGACAGCGATCAGCCCCAGCATTTT	CSVRDSDQPQHF
NA	TRBV29-1	TRBJ1-5	NA	TGCAGCATTCAAAGTAGCAATCAGCCCCAGCATTTT	CSIQSSNQPQHF
NA	TRBV28	TRBJ2-7	NA	TGTGCCAGCAGTTTATCTACAAGATACGAGCAGTACTTC	CASSLSTRYEQYF
NA	TRBV5-1	TRBJ2-3	TRBD2	TGCGCCAGCAGCCCCGCGGGTTGGGGTCTAGCGGGGGGCACAGATACGCAGTATTTT	CASSPAGWGLAGGTDTQYF
NA	TRBV27	TRBJ2-5	NA	TGTGCCAGCAGTCGGGGCAGGGCCGGGACGACCCAGTACTTC	CASSRGRAGTTQYF
once	TRBV10-3	TRBJ2-1	TRBD1	TGTGCCATCAGTGAGTCGGGGGACAGGGGAGTTAATGAGCAGTTCTTC	CAISESGDRGVNEQFF
NA	TRBV28	TRBJ1-2	TRBD1	TGTGCCAGCAGTGGCGATACAGGGGTGGGTGGCTACACCTTC	CASSGDTGVGGYTF
once	TRBV15	TRBJ1-1	NA	TGTGCCACCAGCAGAGATCTCATGGTGAACACTGAAGCTTTCTTT	CATSRDLMVNTEAFF
NA	TRBV28	TRBJ2-7	NA	TGTGCCAGCAGTTTCGCTTTTTACGAGCAGTACTTC	CASSFAFYEQYF
NA	TRBV11-2	TRBJ2-7	TRBD1	TGTGCCAGCAGCCCCCGGGGCGGTGGGCTGACAGGGAGAACCTACGAGCAGTACTTC	CASSPRGGGLTGRTYEQYF
NA	TRBV28	TRBJ1-4	NA	TGTGCCAGCAGCCTTACCAGGGCCCCGACGTTTTTT	CASSLTRAPTFF
NA	TRBV2	TRBJ2-5	NA	TGTGCCAGCCGGCAAAACCAAGAGACCCAGTACTTC	CASRQNQETQYF
once	TRBV13	TRBJ1-3	TRBD1	TGTGCCAGCAGCTTATCCCGGGACAGGGGCCCGGGGAACACCATATATTTT	CASSLSRDRGPGNTIYF
NA	TRBV9	TRBJ2-2	NA	TGTGCCAGCAGCTTACGGGCCCAGAACACCGGGGAGCTGTTTTTT	CASSLRAQNTGELFF
NA	TRBV15	TRBJ2-7	NA	TGTGCCACCAGCAGAGATCGCCCGGGTTCCTACGAGCAGTACTTC	CATSRDRPGSYEQYF
NA	TRBV27	TRBJ1-2	NA	TGTGCCAGCAGTCTACAGGGTAGGAACTATGGCTACACCTTC	CASSLQGRNYGYTF
NA	TRBV10-3	TRBJ1-2	TRBD1	TGTGCCATCAGTGAGAGTTCGGTGGGACAGGCTGGTGGCTACACCTTC	CAISESSVGQAGGYTF
NA	TRBV21-1	TRBJ1-1	NA	TGTGCCAGCAGCAAAGATCCCGGGCCGAACACTGAAGCTTTCTTT	CASSKDPGPNTEAFF
NA	TRBV9	TRBJ2-3	NA	TGTGCCAGCAGCGTAGCCCCTAGCGGCACAGATACGCAGTATTTT	CASSVAPSGTDTQYF
NA	TRBV18	TRBJ1-3	NA	TGTGCCAGCTCATCCGAGGTCACCTCTGGAAACACCATATATTTT	CASSSEVTSGNTIYF
NA	TRBV18	TRBJ2-2	TRBD1	TGTGCCAGCTCGGCCAACAGGGGAATGGCCGGGGAGCTGTTTTTT	CASSANRGMAGELFF
NA	TRBV2	TRBJ2-7	TRBD1	TGTGCCAGCAGTGCGCAGGGGGCAAACTACGAGCAGTACTTC	CASSAQGANYEQYF
NA	TRBV11-2	TRBJ2-7	NA	TGTGCCAGCAGCTTTGGCCCTAGAGGGCCGGGGGGCCACGAGCAGTACTTC	CASSFGPRGPGGHEQYF
NA	TRBV11-1	TRBJ1-5	NA	TGTGCCAGCAGCGTAGGGGAACGCGGGCCCCAGCATTTT	CASSVGERGPQHF
NA	TRBV14	TRBJ2-7	NA	TGTGCCAGCAGCCCCGAGGGTTCCTACGAGCAGTACTTC	CASSPEGSYEQYF
NA	TRBV6-1	TRBJ1-5	NA	TGTGCCAGCAGTGATTGGGGGCGGGGCAATCAGCCCCAGCATTTT	CASSDWGRGNQPQHF
NA	TRBV5-1	TRBJ1-1	NA	TGCGCCAGTGGAGAGGGGATGAACACTGAAGCTTTCTTT	CASGEGMNTEAFF
NA	TRBV14	TRBJ1-3	NA	TGTGCCAGCAGCCATACTGGAAACACCATATATTTT	CASSHTGNTIYF
NA	TRBV28	TRBJ2-7	TRBD2	TGTGCCACCAGCTGGCTAGCGGGAGGGTCTAGTTCCTACGAGCAGTACTTC	CATSWLAGGSSSYEQYF
NA	TRBV5-1	TRBJ2-5	TRBD1	TGCGCCAGCATTGGGGGACAGCTGCCTCAAGAGACCCAGTACTTC	CASIGGQLPQETQYF
once	TRBV9	TRBJ2-3	NA	TGTGCCAGCAGCGTAGCCAGGGCCCCAGATACGCAGTATTTT	CASSVARAPDTQYF
NA	TRBV28	TRBJ2-3	NA	TGTGCCAGCAGTTTAGCCTCGGCGGGGAGCACAGATACGCAGTATTTT	CASSLASAGSTDTQYF
once	TRBV2	TRBJ2-1	NA	TGTGCCAGCAACCGGATCTACACTGACAATGAGCAGTTCTTC	CASNRIYTDNEQFF